This entry features one TCR beta chain sequence. What it binds is not known. These data originate in a study of CD8 T cells in Susac syndrome. Study findings and constraints: Susac-specific public clones found in total CD8+ repertoires numbered 15 to 20, and those in CD8+ TEMRA repertoires numbered about 5. The greatest CD8+ clonal expansion in Susac occurred in TEMRA cells and in active patients.

A quantity of about 0.45 to 1 ug RNA underwent reverse transcription using random hexamers. From the immunoSEQ multiplex PCR reads, TCRdb called clonotypes with MiXCR, one entry per CDR3 protein. Of about 190,000 distinct CDR3 sequences listed, around 93% are singletons. Germline CDR1 reads SGHNT; CDR2 reads YYREEE (reference sequence). Trimming stripped 2 bases from V and 8 bases from J, with 11 bases between. This CDR3 comprises 13 residues. This sequence joins TRBV5-4 and TRBJ2-1; a weak D match, TRBD2 (5 bases). This receptor was taken from a human donor with Susac syndrome. The sample comprised CD8+ T cells from PBMCs. CDR3 nucleotides: TGTGCCAGCAGCTTTCAAGGGAGAGATGAGCAGTTCTTC. Translated, it gives CASSFQGRDEQFF.